The sequence of this T cell receptor (beta chain) was determined in a study of blood T cell repertoires in COVID-19 (dated by TCRdb to 2020 to 2022). Regarding the complete study: Samples covering the acute and convalescent phases of COVID-19 were provided by collaborators in the United States, Italy and Spain. Where available, HLA class I and class II types were obtained from metadata supplied by the sample provider rather than from assay-based typing. A freely available public database, intended as a resource for researchers studying the immune response to SARS-CoV-2, is where the repertoires were released. Nearly every sample came with metadata listing a de-identified subject ID, COVID-19 status, age in years and sex. Deeply sampled blood TCRbeta repertoires from subjects exposed to, actively infected with, or recovered from COVID-19 were included in the dataset. The prospective study material was composed of cDNA or gDNA derived from T cells, B-cell-depleted T cells, or PBMCs. Samples came from the ongoing ImmuneRACE study (first 160 participants) plus 1,254 subjects from 6 global collaborators.

As encoded in the germline V gene (reference sequence), CDR1 is LNHDA while CDR2 is SQIVND. From the cysteine through the phenylalanine, the CDR3 covers 14 amino acids. Kept here is only the CDR3 DNA, which spans 42 bases and is read in frame from base 1. V loses 3 bases, J loses 1 base, and the germline ends lie 6 bases apart. One collaborating source in Seattle enrolled patients while the patients were actively infected and followed the patients over time throughout the course of disease. Whole blood was collected in K2EDTA tubes by collaborating institutions according to the institutions' own protocols. For TCRbeta analysis, collaborators shipped samples in one of three forms: frozen whole blood, isolated PBMCs, or DNA extracted from either of those sample types. The immunoSEQ Assay, a bias-controlled multiplex PCR, was used to amplify TCRbeta CDR3 regions from genomic DNA. Under the source paper's analysis protocol: Within the assay, amplification of reference gene primers was used to estimate how many nucleated cells each sample contained. To quantify the absolute abundance of each unique TCRbeta CDR3 rearrangement, sequence reads were collapsed and filtered. For each sample, productive Simpson clonality was calculated by taking the square root of Simpson's diversity index across productive rearrangements. TCRdb stores this immuneACCESS table with in-frame sequences only. Part of the clones is absent; in the studies checked, under half of the shortfall reflects unresolved V genes, and no reason is known for the rest. V and J calls and clone size come straight from that table; D and trimming were deduced from the DNA. The sample table contains roughly 230,000 clones; only one count was recorded for less than 90% of them. 10% to 13% of the sample comes from the top ten.

Notes on this clone: This receptor's antigen is unknown. Per-base quality was not reported, and no clone a single base away is much larger than it.

What the authors observed across the whole study: The amount of clinical and demographic metadata varied by source and participant and was provided uncurated.

The TCR originated in an elderly woman with COVID-19, enrolled during active disease. The rearranged segments are TRBV19 and TRBJ2-2, with TRBD1 as a weak D call on 5 bases. Sequenced material: peripheral blood. In nucleotides, the sequence is TGTGCCAGTAGTATTGACAGGAACACCGGGGAGCTGTTTTTT. The translation is CASSIDRNTGELFF.